This TCR beta chain was recovered during a study of cytomegalovirus exposure and HLA in healthy donors. Findings and limits, study-wide: In an earlier analysis, productive rearrangement rates for most beta V segments clustered near 87% or 30%. Analyzed later, most CMV-associated TCR beta chains appeared HLA-restricted. A later analysis linked a missense DCLRE1C variant to TCR beta V- and J-gene trimming.

V was clipped by 4 bases and J by 4 bases, with 14 bases between them. Germline V gives CDR1 SGHRS, CDR2 YFSETQ. CDR3 length: 15 residues. The primer mix had 60 Vbeta and 13 Jbeta primers. Generated by immunoSEQ multiplex PCR, the TCRdb table keeps only in-frame clones and is missing some. The sample lists 150,000 to 200,000 clones, roughly three quarters occurring once. About this clone itself: As yet, its antigen is unknown.

The receptor comes from a man aged 60 to 75 in good health and CMV-seronegative. The chain has TRBV5-1 and TRBJ1-4, with a weak D call TRBD1 (5 bases). Sequencing was performed on PBMCs. The CDR3 loop reads CASSASGLGNEKLFF. The CDR3 region has the DNA TGCGCCAGCAGCGCGTCAGGGTTGGGTAATGAAAAACTGTTTTTT.